These 14 T cell receptor beta chains originate from one sample sequenced in a study of shared clonotypes between healthy human individuals. TCRdb's copy holds only in-frame clones and misses some; the assay was immunoSEQ multiplex PCR. The table lists 2,100,000 or so clones, 90% to 96% of them singletons. Sequencing was carried out using naive CD4+ T cells sorted from blood. Documented subset: CD45RA+ positively selected. These receptors came from a man aged 18 to 35 in good health.

This chain links TRBV27 with TRBJ1-4, with D tentatively TRBD1 (5 bases). The CDR3 is 14 residues long. Trimming stripped 6 bases from V and 4 bases from J, with 12 bases between. Germline values: CDR1 MNHEY, CDR2 SMNVEV (reference sequence). As DNA, the CDR3 is TGTGCCAGCAGGACGGGGGGTGGTAATGAAAAACTGTTTTTT. It is translated as CASRTGGGNEKLFF.

V is TRBV21-1 and J is TRBJ1-1; no check of the table's D call, TRBD1, against the DNA was made. TRBV21-1 is deemed a pseudogene. CDR3 length equals 15 residues. As DNA, the CDR3 is TGTGCCAGCAGCAAAAGGGGGCGGAGGAACACTGAAGCTTTCTTT. Encoded protein: CASSKRGRRNTEAFF.

A note on this clone: This CDR3 is also generated by other DNA sequences in the sample. This chain uses TRBV28 with TRBJ2-7; possibly TRBD1 for D (6 bases). Germline V gives CDR1 MDHEN, CDR2 SYDVKM. Trimming left V 5 bases short and J 3 bases short, with 14 bases between. CDR3 length: 14 residues. CDR3 region: CASSLSSGVYEQYF. As DNA, the CDR3 is TGTGCCAGCAGTCTTAGCTCAGGGGTCTACGAGCAGTACTTC.

DNA of the CDR3: TGCGCCAGCAGCCCCGGACAAATCGTTGGCGAGCAGTACTTC. This encodes CASSPGQIVGEQYF. This chain joins TRBV5-1 and TRBJ2-7; a weak D match, TRBD1 (5 bases). V was shortened by 4 bases and J by 6 bases, with 17 bases between the two germline ends. Germline-derived CDR1 and CDR2 are SGHRS and YFSETQ. The CDR3 loop spans 14 amino acids.

This chain uses TRBV29-1 with TRBJ1-4; D call uncertain. Germline V CDR1 and CDR2: SQVTM, ANQGSEA. The V end lost 4 bases, the J end lost 5 bases, and 17 bases lay between the germline ends. The length of the CDR3 is 15 residues. DNA of the CDR3: TGCAGCGTTGCCCCTCTGCCGGGAGCCAATGAAAAACTGTTTTTT. Encoded protein: CSVAPLPGANEKLFF.

The chain employs TRBV5-1 and TRBJ2-5; the match to TRBD2 covers 7 bases. Germline V lookup: CDR1 SGHRS, CDR2 YFSETQ. The V segment lost 0 bases and the J segment 6 bases; nucleotides outside the gene matches: 5. This CDR3 is built from 14 residues. CDR3 loop: CASSLGSGIQTQYF. The CDR3 DNA is TGCGCCAGCAGCTTGGGCAGCGGGATACAGACCCAGTACTTC. Looking up the rest from reference TRBV5-1 and TRBJ2-5 gives the full variable domain: KAGVTQTPRYLIKTRGQQVTLSCSPISGHRSVSWYQQTPGQGLQFLFEYFSETQRNKGNFPGRFSGRQFSNSRSEMNVSTLELGDSALYLCASSLGSGIQTQYFGPGTRLLVL.

The rearrangement joins TRBV7-9 to TRBJ1-2; possible D gene TRBD1, 5 bases. The V gene's germline CDR1 is SEHNR and CDR2 FQNEAQ (reference sequence). The CDR3 consists of 15 residues. V was trimmed by 4 bases and J by 4 bases, leaving 16 bases between them. In DNA form, the CDR3 reads TGTGCCAGCAGCTCCCGGTCAGGGTCGGGCTATGGCTACACCTTC. Residues: CASSSRSGSGYGYTF. Full variable domain (rest looked up from reference TRBV7-9 and TRBJ1-2): DTGVSQNPRHKITKRGQNVTFRCDPISEHNRLYWYRQTLGQGPEFLTYFQNEAQLEKSRLLSDRFSAERPKGSFSTLEIQRTEQGDSAMYLCASSSRSGSGYGYTFGSGTRLTVV.

The chain combines TRBV28 with TRBJ1-1, with D unresolved. Trimming removed 4 bases at V and 2 bases at J, with 14 bases between. Germline V lookup: CDR1 MDHEN, CDR2 SYDVKM. This CDR3 comprises 15 residues. The CDR3 reads CASSSPTVDNTEAFF. The DNA for the CDR3 is TGTGCCAGCAGTTCCCCCACTGTAGACAACACTGAAGCTTTCTTT.

J is TRBJ2-7 and V is TRBV7-6; D may be TRBD1 (6 bases). CDR3 length: 15 amino acids. V lost 4 bases and J 0 bases, leaving 13 bases between the germline ends. Germline CDR1 and CDR2: SGHVS and FNYEAQ. Here the CDR3 DNA reads TGTGCCAGCAGCTGGGACATCACCACCTCCTACGAGCAGTACTTC. Its protein product is CASSWDITTSYEQYF. Filled out from reference TRBV7-6 and TRBJ2-7, the complete variable domain reads GAGVSQSPRYKVTKRGQDVALRCDPISGHVSLYWYRQALGQGPEFLTYFNYEAQQDKSGLPNDRFSAERPEGSISTLTIQRTEQRDSAMYRCASSWDITTSYEQYFGPGTRLTVT.

The chain recombines TRBV5-4 with TRBJ1-2; unclear D gene. V dropped 1 base and J dropped 4 bases, with 8 bases sitting between them. This CDR3 comprises 13 residues. Germline V lookup: CDR1 SGHNT, CDR2 YYREEE (reference sequence). CDR3 residues: CASSLKGFYGYTF. CDR3 DNA: TGTGCCAGCAGCTTGAAGGGCTTCTATGGCTACACCTTC.

Notes on this clone: Within the sample, other DNA sequences also encode this same CDR3. This rearrangement joins TRBV18 to TRBJ1-2; D unclear. Germline lookup yields CDR1 KGHSH and CDR2 LQKENI. Trimming left V 2 bases short and J 4 bases short, with 8 bases between. This CDR3 spans 13 amino acids. This chain's CDR3 is CASSPGQSYGYTF. In DNA form, the CDR3 reads TGTGCCAGCTCACCAGGGCAGAGCTATGGCTACACCTTC.

A single count supports this clone. This chain joins TRBV5-6 and TRBJ1-4, with a possible D match to TRBD1 (5 bases). Deletions cut 0 bases from V and 0 bases from J, with 12 bases between. Germline assignment: CDR1 SGHDT and CDR2 YYEEEE. The CDR3 extends over 17 amino acids. CDR3 amino acids: CASSLAGFLATNEKLFF. The CDR3 DNA is TGTGCCAGCAGCTTGGCAGGGTTCCTTGCAACTAATGAAAAACTGTTTTTT.

The chain links TRBV7-2 to TRBJ1-5; D not certain. This CDR3 region has 13 residues. V was shortened by 1 base and J by 6 bases, with 7 bases between the two germline ends. Germline loops: CDR1 SGHTA, CDR2 FQGNSA. CDR3 DNA: TGTGCCAGCAGCTTAGAAGGTTCTCAGCCCCAGCATTTT. Its translation is CASSLEGSQPQHF.

This clone was observed a single time. The rearrangement links TRBV29-1 to TRBJ1-2; D perhaps matches TRBD1 (5 bases). The V end lost 4 bases, the J end lost 0 bases, and 9 bases lay between the germline ends. The CDR3 has 13 amino acids. Germline CDR1 reads SQVTM; CDR2 reads ANQGSEA. CDR3 in amino acids: CSVGGPSNYGYTF. The CDR3 DNA reads as TGCAGCGTTGGGGGCCCTTCTAACTATGGCTACACCTTC.